This T cell receptor (beta chain) comes out of a study of beta chain features in type 1 diabetes (dated by TCRdb to 2017 to 2018). Concerning the study at large: Mean age, gender distribution, total cell number and subset yield were not different between patients and healthy donors. Across all samples, 107,917,701 sorted cells were examined, and cell number per subset correlated strongly with RNA yield. Regulatory and stem cell-like memory subsets were obtained from only 8 patients and about 8 healthy donors, while naive and central memory subsets were obtained from all 30 or so donors. In the study, TCRB repertoires of sorted circulating CD4+ T cell subsets from recently diagnosed type 1 diabetes patients were compared with those of matched healthy donors.

A note on this clone: The antigen this receptor binds is unknown. Base quality data are lacking; no much larger clone is found one base away.

Taken from the germline V gene, the CDR1 and CDR2 loops are KGHSH and LQKENI. Counted from cysteine to phenylalanine, this CDR3 has 12 amino acids. The DNA shown is the 36-base CDR3, in frame from base 1. The junction shows trimming of 8 bases on V and 0 bases on J, plus 5 bases between the germline ends. All of the isolated RNA was reverse transcribed with the High Capacity cDNA Reverse Transcription Kit, so expressed TCRB transcripts were sequenced. Deep immunoSEQ sequencing was performed on naive, central memory and regulatory T cell samples, with an average of approximately 3.9 million total reads per sample. Sorted cells were lysed in RLT buffer, and RNA was extracted using DNase-treated RNeasy Micro or Mini kits according to cell number. To prevent cross-contamination, each cell subset was processed individually, whereas patient and healthy donor samples were processed jointly. TCRB sequences were amplified from cDNA with the immunoSEQ multiplex PCR, producing 87-bp fragments spanning the CDR3 region. The amplicons were sequenced using the Illumina HiSeq platform. Per the authors' processing: Synthetic template baselines were used to correct PCR bias computationally, reads within Hamming distance 2 were collapsed, and singletons that could not be merged were discarded. By aligning reads against IMGT, V, D and J genes, CDR3 length, and insertions or deletions at six rearrangement sites were assigned. Clonotype counts were normalized to sorted cell number within each subset before computing true diversity and Gini coefficients with the tcR R package. The overlap coefficient, calculated on TCRB nucleotide sequences, was used to quantify repertoire sharing. Out-of-frame TCRB sequences from naive cells were analyzed to stand in for the pre-selection repertoire. TCRdb retrieved this table from immuneACCESS and kept in-frame rearrangements only. Not all clones are present; in checked studies, unresolved V genes account for under half, and no reason is known for the remainder. That table is the source of V, J and clone size, and D and trimming were worked out from the DNA. Recorded for this sample are around 690,000 clones; around 12% of them occurred a single time. More than 0.09% of the sample belongs to the ten largest clones.

Each donor gave one peripheral blood draw, roughly 120 mL on average, collected into heparinised tubes. Naive, central memory, regulatory and stem cell-like memory CD4+ T cells were sorted on a BD FACSAria II using a panel including CD45RO, CCR7, CD25, CD127, CD95 and CD27. Every sorted population had a purity above 98%. PBMCs were isolated right away by Lymphoprep density gradient centrifugation and were stained directly, without culture. To minimize batch effects, samples were stained and sorted in pairs, one healthy donor with one patient per experiment. Results the study describes overall, beyond this receptor: In all four CD4+ subsets, TCRB CDR3 length was moderately but significantly shorter in type 1 diabetes patients. Because cDNA was sequenced instead of genomic DNA, highly expressing activated cells could be over-represented, though the groups showed no difference in activation or CD3 levels. Because small numbers of individuals were included in the HLA sub-analyses, any influence of HLA type on TCRB rearrangement was left unresolved. Shorter templates might be favored by PCR, yet because patient and control samples were amplified and corrected together, any such skew would affect both groups equally. Patients with type 1 diabetes made fewer insertions and deleted more nucleotides at VDJ recombination sites, implying thymic rearrangement abnormalities. Naive, central memory and regulatory TCRB repertoires appeared to be more similar among patients than among healthy donors.

Material: naive CD4+ T cells from blood. The cell subset or site label here, explained by the study, means: true naive CD4+ T cells. The chain is assembled from TRBV18 and TRBJ1-3, with an unclear D gene assignment. This TCR came from a man aged 30-40 years with type 1 diabetes. The sequenced DNA: TGTGCCAGCAGGAGCTCTGGAAACACCATATATTTT. This translates into CASRSSGNTIYF.